Listed here are 15 T cell receptor beta chains from one sample, sequenced in a study of a mutant IDH1 vaccine in newly diagnosed glioma. These receptors have no identified antigens. Time point specified: week 23, last vaccination. Topical imiquimod accompanied each vaccine dose, which consisted of 300 ug of mutant IDH1 20-mer peptide. Assay used: immunoSEQ multiplex PCR; TCRdb lists only in-frame clones, some missing. This table has about 40,000 clones, around 76% appearing once. This specimen consisted of PBMCs, obtained from a glioma patient whose treatment included an IDH1 peptide vaccine. Receptor source: a man aged 50 or older with glioma.

The V and J genes are TRBV18 and TRBJ1-1; D remains unclear. Trimming pared 3 bases from V and 0 bases from J, leaving 5 bases between. CDR1 and CDR2 from the germline V gene are KGHSH and LQKENI. The CDR3 is made up of 13 amino acids. CDR3 DNA: TGTGCCAGCTCACCCCAGTTGAACACTGAAGCTTTCTTT. This sequence encodes CASSPQLNTEAFF.

Details on this clone: Other DNA variants within this sample encode the same CDR3. V usage is TRBV7-2 and J usage is TRBJ2-7, with D uncertain. The CDR3 extends over 14 amino acids. The ends were cut back, 3 bases at V and 2 bases at J, with 11 bases in the middle. Germline values: CDR1 SGHTA, CDR2 FQGNSA. The CDR3 region has the DNA TGTGCCAGCAGCTTGGGCCCAGGAACCTACGAGCAGTACTTC. Protein: CASSLGPGTYEQYF. Combining the CDR3 with reference TRBV7-2 and TRBJ2-7 gives the whole variable domain GAGVSQSPSNKVTEKGKDVELRCDPISGHTALYWYRQSLGQGLEFLIYFQGNSAPDKSGLPSDRFSAERTGGSVSTLTIQRTQQEDSAVYLCASSLGPGTYEQYFGPGTRLTVT.

V and J are TRBV9 and TRBJ2-2, with D perhaps TRBD2 (6 bases). Germline-derived CDR1 and CDR2 are SGDLS and YYNGEE. This CDR3 has 17 amino acids. V lost 0 bases and J lost 5, with 17 bases in between. This CDR3 reads CASSVDRGGLLTGELFF. The CDR3 nucleotides read TGTGCCAGCAGCGTAGATAGGGGAGGTTTGTTGACCGGGGAGCTGTTTTTT.

The CDR3 DNA reads as TGTGCCAGCAGCTTGGTCGGAAACACTGAAGCTTTCTTT. Residues: CASSLVGNTEAFF. The gene calls are TRBV7-6 and TRBJ1-1; no clear D gene. Germline V gives CDR1 SGHVS, CDR2 FNYEAQ. This CDR3 is built from 13 residues. With 3 bases removed from V and 2 bases from J, the gap between germline ends came to 7 bases.

The chain is built from TRBV7-9 and TRBJ2-2, with no clear D. This CDR3 has 12 residues. Between the trimmed V and J ends, which lost 3 bases and 1 base, there was a span of 0 bases. The germline gives CDR1 SEHNR, CDR2 FQNEAQ (reference sequence). CDR3 loop: CASSLNTGELFF. The CDR3 DNA reads as TGTGCCAGCAGCTTGAACACCGGGGAGCTGTTTTTT.

This clone was seen more than once but under ten times. The CDR3 region is CAWRTQMNTEAFF. In DNA, the CDR3 is TGTGCCTGGAGGACCCAGATGAACACTGAAGCTTTCTTT. J is TRBJ1-1 and V is TRBV30, with unresolved D. Germline lookup yields CDR1 GTSNPN and CDR2 SVGIG (reference sequence). V was pared by 3 bases and J by 0 bases, with 8 bases between. This CDR3 is built from 13 residues.

The chain links TRBV30 to TRBJ2-7; the D gene could be TRBD1 or TRBD2 (5 bases each). The CDR3 extends over 14 amino acids. The V and J ends lost 3 bases and 3 bases respectively, with 15 bases between them. Germline V gene sequence: CDR1 GTSNPN, CDR2 SVGIG (reference sequence). The CDR3 DNA follows: TGTGCCTGGAGCGAAGGGGTTGAGGGCTACGAGCAGTACTTC. Translation gives CAWSEGVEGYEQYF.

The chain links TRBV2 to TRBJ2-5; 12 bases align to TRBD2. V was clipped by 7 bases and J by 2 bases; unmatched bases: 8. The CDR3 is 16 amino acids. Germline V gives CDR1 SNHLY, CDR2 FYNNEI. CDR3 bases: TGTGCCAGCACGGGTCTAGCGGGGGGGCGGCAAGAGACCCAGTACTTC. It translates to CASTGLAGGRQETQYF.

The rearrangement links TRBV7-2 to TRBJ2-5; 13 bases map to TRBD2. The CDR3 is made up of 15 amino acids. V shed 3 bases, J shed 4 bases, and the junction held 2 bases outside the gene matches. CDR1 is SGHTA and CDR2 is FQGNSA in the germline V gene. DNA of the CDR3: TGTGCCAGCAGCTTCCGGACTAGCGGGGGAGAGACCCAGTACTTC. It encodes CASSFRTSGGETQYF. The full variable domain, in which reference TRBV7-2 and TRBJ2-5 provide the parts outside the CDR3, is GAGVSQSPSNKVTEKGKDVELRCDPISGHTALYWYRQSLGQGLEFLIYFQGNSAPDKSGLPSDRFSAERTGGSVSTLTIQRTQQEDSAVYLCASSFRTSGGETQYFGPGTRLLVL.

The chain is built from TRBV19 and TRBJ2-7; TRBD2 aligns across 7 bases. J gave up 5 bases and V 3 bases, and 10 bases lay outside the gene matches. CDR3 length equals 15 residues. The germline CDR1 and CDR2 sequences are LNHDA and SQIVND (reference sequence). CDR3 DNA: TGTGCCAGTAGTATTCAGGACACGGGAGGTGACGAGCAGTACTTC. This codes for CASSIQDTGGDEQYF.

This clone was picked up a small number of times. This chain uses TRBV19 with TRBJ1-2, with TRBD1 identical over 7 bases. CDR1 is LNHDA and CDR2 is SQIVND in the germline V gene (reference sequence). This CDR3 has 15 residues. V was clipped by 4 bases and J by 6 bases; unmatched bases: 11. The CDR3: CASSNSLQGLNGYTF. The CDR3 nucleotides are TGTGCCAGTAGTAACTCTCTACAGGGGTTGAATGGCTACACCTTC.

This chain links TRBV5-4 with TRBJ1-2; D may be TRBD1 (5 bases). The CDR3 has 15 residues. The germline CDR1 and CDR2 sequences are SGHNT and YYREEE (reference sequence). Trimming took off 0 bases at V and 2 bases at J, with 11 bases between the two ends. Here the CDR3 DNA reads TGTGCCAGCAGCTTGGAACGGGGGGAGAACTATGGCTACACCTTC. Translating gives CASSLERGENYGYTF.

The V call is TRBV27, the J call TRBJ2-7; D remains unclear. Germline V gene sequence: CDR1 MNHEY, CDR2 SMNVEV (reference sequence). The CDR3 runs to 15 residues. The germline V and J ends were trimmed by 6 bases and 5 bases, with 20 bases remaining between them. CDR3 nucleotide sequence: TGTGCCAGCAGCCCTCAAGGGTCGATTCTCCACGAGCAGTACTTC. Translation gives CASSPQGSILHEQYF.

The J gene is TRBJ2-3, the V gene TRBV6-5; unclear D gene. CDR3 size: 13 residues. CDR1 is MNHEY, CDR2 SVGAGI, per germline. The V gene lost 6 bases and the J gene lost 11 bases, with 18 bases spanning the gap. CDR3 sequence reads: CASSPSRQIGQYF. For the CDR3, the DNA is TGTGCCAGCAGCCCCTCCCGGCAGATAGGGCAGTATTTT.

The chain carries TRBV7-3 and TRBJ1-1, with D tentatively TRBD1 (5 bases). CDR3 length equals 15 residues. The germline V and J ends were trimmed by 2 bases and 0 bases, with 10 bases remaining between them. Germline V gives CDR1 SGHTA, CDR2 FQGTGA. Written as DNA, the CDR3 is TGTGCCAGCAGCTTAGTGGGGGGGGTGAACACTGAAGCTTTCTTT. This encodes CASSLVGGVNTEAFF. The complete variable domain, with remaining parts taken from reference TRBV7-3 and TRBJ1-1, reads GAGVSQTPSNKVTEKGKYVELRCDPISGHTALYWYRQSLGQGPEFLIYFQGTGAADDSGLPNDRFFAVRPEGSVSTLKIQRTERGDSAVYLCASSLVGGVNTEAFFGQGTRLTVV.